This passage covers 2 T cell receptor beta chains from one sample sequenced in a study of T cells in Graves' hyperthyroidism and ophthalmopathy. The TCR beta CDR3 regions underwent amplification using RNA transcripts as the source. TCR CDR3 underwent first-round RT-PCR with the HTBI primer set. TCRdb itself ran the multiplex PCR reads through MiXCR, one entry per CDR3 protein. The sample has fewer than 750,000 distinct CDR3 sequences; just over 45% are singletons. The sample taken for sequencing was peripheral blood or thyroid tissue (not recorded which). Receptor source: a young woman with Graves' hyperthyroidism.

This chain connects TRBV10-1 to TRBJ2-5; 10 bases are shared with TRBD2. This CDR3 comprises 17 residues. Germline CDR1 WNHNN, CDR2 SYGVQD (reference sequence). Trimming removed 2 bases from V and 5 bases from J; junction bases left unmatched: 11. The CDR3 DNA reads as TGCGCCAGCAGTGAGGATGTGTCTAGCGGGAGCTTCGAGACCCAGTACTTC. This sequence encodes CASSEDVSSGSFETQYF.

At least ten counts were recorded for this clonotype. The chain links TRBV24-1 to TRBJ2-7, with D perhaps TRBD1 (6 bases). V dropped 4 bases and J dropped 2 bases, with 14 bases sitting between them. The CDR3 runs 15 residues. Per the germline V gene, CDR1 is KGHDR and CDR2 is SFDVKD. CDR3 coding DNA: TGTGCCACCAGTGAAGCCGGGACAAGGGCCTACGAGCAGTACTTC. This codes for CATSEAGTRAYEQYF.